Shown below are 2 T cell receptor beta chains from a single sample sequenced in a study of blood T cells in healthy people across ages. Next came a second PCR, run for roughly 6 to 11 cycles, which used a sample-barcoded 5' primer along with a J-beta primer mix. TCRdb re-called the 5' RACE reads through MiXCR, storing one row per CDR3 protein. This table holds more than 900,000 distinct CDR3 sequences, almost 25% found once. These data also featured in a second study, about T cells of mothers and their children.

The sample consisted of blood. The source is a girl under 10 years old in good health.

The J gene is TRBJ2-5, the V gene TRBV20-1; 11 nucleotides align to TRBD2. CDR3 length: 13 residues. Per the germline V gene, CDR1 is DFQATT and CDR2 is SNEGSKA (reference sequence). J gave up 5 bases and V 5 bases, and 4 bases lay outside the gene matches. CDR3 DNA: TGCAGTGCTTCTAGCGGGAGGACGGAGACCCAGTACTTC. Translated: CSASSGRTETQYF.

This clonotype was picked up many times. The rearrangement links TRBV29-1 to TRBJ2-4; 7 bases align to TRBD2. The CDR3 spans 13 residues. J lost 7 bases, V lost 3 bases, and 6 bases had no gene match. CDR1 and CDR2 (germline): SQVTM, ANQGSEA. For the CDR3, the DNA is TGCAGCGTTGAGAACCCCGGGAGGAACATTCAGTACTTC. It specifies CSVENPGRNIQYF.